The 24 T cell receptor beta chains in this list originate from one sample, sequenced in a study of cytomegalovirus exposure and HLA in healthy donors. The PCR used 60 Vbeta and 13 Jbeta primers. Profiled with immunoSEQ multiplex PCR; TCRdb holds only in-frame clones, not every one. Altogether around 120,000 clones are present, around 76% being singletons, with the ten largest covering less than 2%. Sequenced: PBMCs. These receptors all come from a woman aged 45-65 years in good health and CMV-seronegative.

The rearrangement uses TRBV18 and TRBJ2-1; possible D gene TRBD1, 6 bases. V was clipped by 6 bases and J by 9 bases, with 18 bases between them. CDR3 length: 14 residues. Germline V gene sequence: CDR1 KGHSH, CDR2 LQKENI. CDR3 residues: CASSPLMGAGEQFF. As DNA, the CDR3 is TGTGCCAGCTCCCCCTTGATGGGGGCCGGTGAGCAGTTCTTC.

As DNA, the CDR3 is TGTGCCTGGAGTGTAACGACTAGCGGGTACGAGCAGTACTTC. Amino acids: CAWSVTTSGYEQYF. The rearrangement links TRBV30 to TRBJ2-7; 10 bases align to TRBD2. The germline gives CDR1 GTSNPN, CDR2 SVGIG (reference sequence). The CDR3 loop spans 14 amino acids. With 0 bases clipped from V and 4 bases from J, the junction kept 3 bases outside the gene matches.

The CDR3 coding sequence is TGTGCCAGTAGTTCTCCGTCAGGGGGCTGGAACACTGAAGCTTTCTTT. Its translation is CASSSPSGGWNTEAFF. The V and J genes are TRBV19 and TRBJ1-1, with TRBD1 matching over 8 bases. Germline V lookup: CDR1 LNHDA, CDR2 SQIVND (reference sequence). The J segment lost 1 base and the V segment lost 5 bases, leaving 9 bases of the junction unmatched. The CDR3 loop spans 16 amino acids.

The chain is built from TRBV15 and TRBJ1-2, with no clear D. Trimming shortened V by 0 bases and J by 3 bases, and 11 bases separated the two germline ends. Per the germline V gene, CDR1 is LNHNV and CDR2 is YYDKDF (reference sequence). The CDR3 contains 15 residues. For the CDR3, the DNA is TGTGCCACCAGCAGAGATCGAGCAGGTTACTATGGCTACACCTTC. Translation: CATSRDRAGYYGYTF.

The chain employs TRBV18 and TRBJ1-1; D not resolved. Trimming pared 2 bases from V and 5 bases from J, leaving 9 bases between. The length of the CDR3 is 13 residues. CDR1 KGHSH and CDR2 LQKENI come from the germline V gene. CDR3 nucleotide sequence: TGTGCCAGCTCACCAGGGAGGGAAACTGAAGCTTTCTTT. It translates to CASSPGRETEAFF.

The chain combines TRBV25-1 with TRBJ2-2; D uncertain. Looked up from germline, CDR1 is MGHDK and CDR2 is SYGVNS. The ends were cut back, 1 base at V and 6 bases at J, with 6 bases in the middle. CDR3 size: 13 residues. The CDR3 nucleotides read TGTGCCAGCAGTGAATGGGCGTCCGGGGAGCTGTTTTTT. Translation gives CASSEWASGELFF.

The chain employs TRBV6-1 and TRBJ1-1; 7 nucleotides line up with TRBD1. Germline V gene sequence: CDR1 MNHNS, CDR2 SASEGT. The CDR3 totals 13 residues. The V segment lost 10 bases and the J segment 2 bases; nucleotides outside the gene matches: 7. The CDR3 sequence is CATHDRDNTEAFF. CDR3 nucleotides: TGTGCCACCCATGACAGGGATAACACTGAAGCTTTCTTT.

This chain uses TRBV28 with TRBJ2-3; 7 bases align to TRBD2. This CDR3 is built from 14 residues. V dropped 5 bases and J dropped 3; count of bases not matched to a gene: 5. Per germline, CDR1 MDHEN and CDR2 SYDVKM. The CDR3 sequence is CASSAGAGTDTQYF. CDR3 DNA sequence: TGTGCCAGCAGTGCGGGAGCGGGAACAGATACGCAGTATTTT.

The J gene is TRBJ1-4, the V gene TRBV28, with D maybe TRBD1 (6 bases). V lost 7 bases and J 5 bases, leaving 17 bases between the germline ends. The CDR3 has 15 residues. Germline-derived CDR1 and CDR2 are MDHEN and SYDVKM. The CDR3 spells CASKNSGHQNEKLFF. The CDR3 nucleotides read TGTGCCAGCAAGAACTCGGGACATCAAAATGAAAAACTGTTTTTT. Variable domain in full (rest from reference TRBV28 and TRBJ1-4): DVKVTQSSRYLVKRTGEKVFLECVQDMDHENMFWYRQDPGLGLRLIYFSYDVKMKEKGDIPEGYSVSREKKERFSLILESASTNQTSMYLCASKNSGHQNEKLFFGSGTQLSVL.

The chain has TRBV5-6 and TRBJ2-3; D perhaps matches TRBD1 (6 bases). The V gene lost 1 base and the J gene lost 4 bases, with 7 bases spanning the gap. The CDR3 runs 13 residues. Looked up from germline, CDR1 is SGHDT and CDR2 is YYEEEE. The CDR3 nucleotides are TGTGCCAGCAGCTTGCCAGGGGCAGATACGCAGTATTTT. Amino acids: CASSLPGADTQYF.

The J gene is TRBJ2-1, the V gene TRBV30, with a possible D match to TRBD2 (6 bases). Trimming took 5 bases from V and 5 from J, leaving 16 bases between them. The CDR3 totals 14 residues. The V gene's germline CDR1 is GTSNPN and CDR2 SVGIG (reference sequence). CDR3 sequence: CAWGGGGYDNEQFF. The CDR3 bases are TGTGCCTGGGGGGGTGGAGGGTATGACAATGAGCAGTTCTTC. Drawing the rest from reference TRBV30 and TRBJ2-1, the complete variable domain is SQTIHQWPATLVQPVGSPLSLECTVEGTSNPNLYWYRQAAGRGLQLLFYSVGIGQISSEVPQNLSASRPQDRQFILSSKKLLLSDSGFYLCAWGGGGYDNEQFFGPGTRLTVL.

The chain is built from TRBV30 and TRBJ2-1, with 8 bases identical to TRBD1. The CDR3 is 14 residues long. Per the germline V gene, CDR1 is GTSNPN and CDR2 is SVGIG (reference sequence). The J segment lost 2 bases and the V segment lost 8 bases, leaving 8 bases of the junction unmatched. The CDR3 region is CARNTGGPYNEQFF. The DNA of the CDR3 is TGTGCCCGAAATACAGGGGGGCCCTACAATGAGCAGTTCTTC.

The chain has TRBV14 and TRBJ2-7; TRBD2 matches 11 bases. The junction had 12 bases not matched to a gene; V was cut back by 8 bases and J by 0 bases. CDR1 SGHDN and CDR2 FVKESK come from the germline V gene. The CDR3 sequence is 17 residues long. CDR3 loop: CASAQGLAGLFSYEQYF. The CDR3 region has the DNA TGTGCCAGCGCGCAAGGACTAGCGGGCCTATTCTCCTACGAGCAGTACTTC.

The rearrangement links TRBV5-5 to TRBJ2-7, with D perhaps TRBD1 (5 bases). Between the trimmed V and J ends, which lost 0 bases and 5 bases, there was a span of 9 bases. CDR1 SGHKS and CDR2 YYEKEE come from the germline V gene (reference sequence). The CDR3 sequence is 13 residues long. This CDR3 is CASSLGPGNEQYV. The CDR3 coding sequence is TGTGCCAGCAGCTTGGGGCCAGGGAACGAGCAGTACGTC.

The V gene is TRBV10-3, the J gene TRBJ2-5; TRBD2 aligns across 9 bases. CDR1 is ENHRY, CDR2 SYGVKD, per germline. V dropped 4 bases and J dropped 3; count of bases not matched to a gene: 15. The CDR3 covers 18 residues. The CDR3 DNA reads as TGTGCCATCAGTGCGAGGATAGCGGGAGAGAGTAGAAAAGAGACCCAGTACTTC. Amino acid sequence: CAISARIAGESRKETQYF.

CDR3 loop: CASTLRQGGAFF. The DNA of the CDR3 is TGTGCCAGCACCTTGAGGCAGGGGGGTGCGTTCTTC. V and J are TRBV2 and TRBJ2-1, with D possibly matching TRBD1 (7 bases). Germline V gene data show CDR1 as SNHLY and CDR2 as FYNNEI. The CDR3 spans 12 residues. Trimming cost V 7 bases and J 15 bases, with 19 bases left between them.

The gene calls are TRBV7-8 and TRBJ1-4, with TRBD1 identical over 9 bases. V shed 1 base and J 7 bases; nucleotides not matched to a gene: 10. The CDR3 is made up of 17 amino acids. Germline values: CDR1 SGHVS, CDR2 FQNEAQ. This CDR3 is CASSLVMRDREGEKLFF. The CDR3, as DNA: TGTGCCAGCAGCTTAGTGATGCGGGACAGGGAGGGTGAAAAACTGTTTTTT.

The chain carries TRBV5-6 and TRBJ2-4; tentatively, D is TRBD1 (6 bases). The ends were cut back, 4 bases at V and 8 bases at J, with 16 bases in the middle. Germline loops: CDR1 SGHDT, CDR2 YYEEEE. The CDR3 runs 14 residues. The CDR3 nucleotides are TGTGCCAGCAGCCCCGCGGTCAAGGGGGACATTCAGTACTTC. It is translated as CASSPAVKGDIQYF. Looking up the rest from reference TRBV5-6 and TRBJ2-4 gives the full variable domain: DAGVTQSPTHLIKTRGQQVTLRCSPKSGHDTVSWYQQALGQGPQFIFQYYEEEERQRGNFPDRFSGHQFPNYSSELNVNALLLGDSALYLCASSPAVKGDIQYFGAGTRLSVL.

The chain is built from TRBV4-1 and TRBJ1-4; weak D call: TRBD1 (5 bases). The CDR3 is 20 amino acids. V shed 0 bases and J shed 3 bases, with 23 bases lying between them. From germline, CDR1 is MGHRA and CDR2 YSYEKL. CDR3 residues: CASSQDELKSVAGSNEKLFF. In nucleotides, the CDR3 is TGCGCCAGCAGCCAAGATGAGCTCAAATCGGTGGCAGGGTCTAATGAAAAACTGTTTTTT.

The chain has TRBV11-2 and TRBJ2-1, with a tentative D call TRBD1 (6 bases). V gave up 2 bases and J gave up 3 bases, with 14 bases separating them. There are 16 residues in the CDR3. Germline CDR1 reads SGHAT; CDR2 reads FQNNGV. The CDR3 DNA follows: TGTGCCAGCAGCTTATGGGGGCGTGAGGGCTACAATGAGCAGTTCTTC. Its translation is CASSLWGREGYNEQFF.

This sequence joins TRBV7-9 and TRBJ2-5, with 12 bases fitting TRBD2. Germline V lookup: CDR1 SEHNR, CDR2 FQNEAQ (reference sequence). CDR3 size: 16 residues. Trimming cost V 5 bases and J 5 bases; bases outside gene matches: 9. In DNA form, the CDR3 reads TGTGCCAGCAGCCGTACACTAGCGGGAGGAAGCGAGACCCAGTACTTC. Translating gives CASSRTLAGGSETQYF.

The rearrangement joins TRBV4-3 to TRBJ1-1, with TRBD1 as a possible D gene (5 bases). V lost 4 bases, J lost 10 bases, and 25 bases lay in between. CDR1 and CDR2 from the germline V gene are LGHNA and YSLEER. The CDR3 length is 16 residues. The CDR3 sequence: CASSPPGQGLGSGAFF. The CDR3 region has the DNA TGCGCCAGCAGCCCCCCTGGGCAGGGACTAGGCAGCGGAGCTTTCTTT.

V and J are TRBV4-3 and TRBJ1-5; TRBD1 is a possible D gene (6 bases). CDR3 size: 16 residues. The V gene's germline CDR1 is LGHNA and CDR2 YSLEER. V lost 0 bases and J 3 bases, leaving 12 bases between the germline ends. CDR3 sequence (DNA): TGCGCCAGCAGCCAAGATCGGGGGGGCTCCAATCAGCCCCAGCATTTT. It specifies CASSQDRGGSNQPQHF.

V and J are TRBV5-4 and TRBJ2-1; 10 positions agree with TRBD2. The germline V gene encodes CDR1 SGHNT and CDR2 YYREEE (reference sequence). J gave up 1 base and V 0 bases, and 4 bases lay outside the gene matches. The CDR3 extends over 17 amino acids. The CDR3 here is CASSLGASGRSYNEQFF. The CDR3 bases are TGTGCCAGCAGCTTGGGGGCTAGCGGGAGATCCTACAATGAGCAGTTCTTC.